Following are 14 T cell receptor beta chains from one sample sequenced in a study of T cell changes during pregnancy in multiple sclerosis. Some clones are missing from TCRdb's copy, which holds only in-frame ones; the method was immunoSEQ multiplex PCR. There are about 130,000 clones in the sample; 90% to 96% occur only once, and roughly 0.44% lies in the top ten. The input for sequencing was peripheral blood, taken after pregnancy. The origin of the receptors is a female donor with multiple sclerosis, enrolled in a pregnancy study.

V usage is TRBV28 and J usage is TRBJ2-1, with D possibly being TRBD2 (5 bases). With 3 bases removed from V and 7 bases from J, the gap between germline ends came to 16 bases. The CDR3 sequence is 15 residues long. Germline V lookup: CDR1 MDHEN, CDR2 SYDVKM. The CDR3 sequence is CASSLRGLLQNEQFF. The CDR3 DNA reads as TGTGCCAGCAGTTTGAGAGGGCTCCTACAAAATGAGCAGTTCTTC. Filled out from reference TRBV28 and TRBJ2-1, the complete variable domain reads DVKVTQSSRYLVKRTGEKVFLECVQDMDHENMFWYRQDPGLGLRLIYFSYDVKMKEKGDIPEGYSVSREKKERFSLILESASTNQTSMYLCASSLRGLLQNEQFFGPGTRLTVL.

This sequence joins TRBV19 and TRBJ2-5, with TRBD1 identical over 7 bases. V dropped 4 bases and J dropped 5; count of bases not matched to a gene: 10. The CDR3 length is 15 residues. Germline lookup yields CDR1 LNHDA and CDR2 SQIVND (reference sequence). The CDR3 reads CASSRNRGLVETQYF. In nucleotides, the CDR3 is TGTGCCAGTAGTAGGAACAGGGGTCTCGTGGAGACCCAGTACTTC.

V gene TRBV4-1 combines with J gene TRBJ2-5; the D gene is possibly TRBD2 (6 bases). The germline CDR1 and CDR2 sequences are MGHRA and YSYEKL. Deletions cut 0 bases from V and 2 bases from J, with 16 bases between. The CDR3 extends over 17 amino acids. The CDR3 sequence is CASSQDDDSGGQETQYF. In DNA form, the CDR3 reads TGCGCCAGCAGCCAAGATGATGATAGCGGAGGGCAAGAGACCCAGTACTTC.

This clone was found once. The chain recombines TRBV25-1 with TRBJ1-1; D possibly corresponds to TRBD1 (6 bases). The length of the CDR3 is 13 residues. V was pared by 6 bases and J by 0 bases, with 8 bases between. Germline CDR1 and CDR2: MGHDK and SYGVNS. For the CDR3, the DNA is TGTGCCAGCAGAAGGACAGTGAACACTGAAGCTTTCTTT. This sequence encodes CASRRTVNTEAFF.

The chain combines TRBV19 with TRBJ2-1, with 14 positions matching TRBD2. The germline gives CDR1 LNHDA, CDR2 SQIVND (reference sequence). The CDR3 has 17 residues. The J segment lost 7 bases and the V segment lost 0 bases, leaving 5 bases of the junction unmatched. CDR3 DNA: TGTGCCAGTAGTATAGAACAGGGACTAGCGGGAGTGAATGAGCAGTTCTTC. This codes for CASSIEQGLAGVNEQFF.

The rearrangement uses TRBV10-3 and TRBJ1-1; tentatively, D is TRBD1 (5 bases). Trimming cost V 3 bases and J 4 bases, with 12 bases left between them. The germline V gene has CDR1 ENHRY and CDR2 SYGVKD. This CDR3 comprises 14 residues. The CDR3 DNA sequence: TGTGCCATCAGTGACCGGGTGGGGGGCACTGAAGCTTTCTTT. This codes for CAISDRVGGTEAFF.

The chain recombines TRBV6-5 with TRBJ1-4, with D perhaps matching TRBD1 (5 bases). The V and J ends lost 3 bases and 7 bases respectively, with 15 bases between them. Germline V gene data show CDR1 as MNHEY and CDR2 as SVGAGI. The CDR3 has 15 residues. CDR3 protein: CASSYCPGLCEKLFF. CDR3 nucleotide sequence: TGTGCCAGCAGTTATTGTCCAGGGTTATGTGAAAAACTGTTTTTT.

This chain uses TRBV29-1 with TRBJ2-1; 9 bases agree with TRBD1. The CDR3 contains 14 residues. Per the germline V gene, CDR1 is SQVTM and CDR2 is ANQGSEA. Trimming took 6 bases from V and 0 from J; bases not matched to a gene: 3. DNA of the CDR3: TGCAGCGTAGACAGGGGGAGCTCCTACAATGAGCAGTTCTTC. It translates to CSVDRGSSYNEQFF.

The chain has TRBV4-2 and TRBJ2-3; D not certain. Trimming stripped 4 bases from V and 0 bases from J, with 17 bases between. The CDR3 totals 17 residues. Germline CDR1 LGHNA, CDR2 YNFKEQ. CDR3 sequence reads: CASSRRSARASTDTQYF. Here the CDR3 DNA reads TGTGCCAGCAGCCGACGGTCAGCTAGAGCGAGCACAGATACGCAGTATTTT.

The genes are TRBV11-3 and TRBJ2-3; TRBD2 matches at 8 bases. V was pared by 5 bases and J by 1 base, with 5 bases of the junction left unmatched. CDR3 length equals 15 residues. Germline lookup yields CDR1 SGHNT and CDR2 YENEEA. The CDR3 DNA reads TGTGCCAGCAGCGTCGGGACTAGACGCACAGATACGCAGTATTTT. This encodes CASSVGTRRTDTQYF.

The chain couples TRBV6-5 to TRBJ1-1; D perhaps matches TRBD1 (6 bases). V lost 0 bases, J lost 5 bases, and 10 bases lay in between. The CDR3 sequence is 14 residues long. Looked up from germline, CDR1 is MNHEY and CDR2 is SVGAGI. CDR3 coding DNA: TGTGCCAGCAGTTACTCACAGGGCGGAACTGAAGCTTTCTTT. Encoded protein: CASSYSQGGTEAFF.

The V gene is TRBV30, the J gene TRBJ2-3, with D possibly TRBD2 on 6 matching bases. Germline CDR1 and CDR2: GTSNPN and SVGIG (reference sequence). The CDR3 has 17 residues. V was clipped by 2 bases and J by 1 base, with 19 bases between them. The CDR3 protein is CAWSTRLGPGGTDTQYF. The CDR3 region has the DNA TGTGCCTGGAGTACCCGCCTGGGGCCGGGAGGCACAGATACGCAGTATTTT.

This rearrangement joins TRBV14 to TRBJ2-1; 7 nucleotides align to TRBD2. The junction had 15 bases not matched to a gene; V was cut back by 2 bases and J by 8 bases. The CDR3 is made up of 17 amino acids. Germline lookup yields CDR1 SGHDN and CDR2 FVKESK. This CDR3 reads CASSQITGLRGGDEQFF. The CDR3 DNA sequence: TGTGCCAGCAGCCAAATTACGGGACTAAGGGGCGGTGATGAGCAGTTCTTC.

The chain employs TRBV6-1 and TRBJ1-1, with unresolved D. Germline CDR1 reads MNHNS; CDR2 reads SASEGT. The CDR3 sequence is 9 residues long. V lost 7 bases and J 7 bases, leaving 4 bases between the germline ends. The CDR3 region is CASNGEAFF. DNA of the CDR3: TGTGCCAGCAACGGTGAAGCTTTCTTT.